This T cell receptor beta chain was captured by sequencing in a study of shared clonotypes between healthy human individuals. Whole-study findings and limits: Several donors held about 5% of naive CD4 clonotypes in common.

The assay was immunoSEQ multiplex PCR, and TCRdb's table has in-frame clones only and misses some. The sample carries some 500,000 clones, around 95% recorded once. Germline-derived CDR1 and CDR2 are SGHAT and FQNNGV. The CDR3 covers 16 residues. J was trimmed by 0 bases and V by 4 bases; bases with no gene match: 6. CD4+ cells underwent separation, giving CD45RA+ naive and CD45RA-negative memory subsets. Turning to this clone: Its antigen is unidentified.

Source material: naive CD4+ T cells sorted from blood. The subset was: CD45RA+ positively selected. J is TRBJ1-3 and V is TRBV11-2; 7 bases are shared with TRBD1. The sequence was obtained from a woman aged 25 to 39 in good health. Here the CDR3 reads CASSYRDSYSGNTIYF. The CDR3 DNA reads as TGTGCCAGCAGCTACCGGGACAGCTACTCTGGAAACACCATATATTTT. The full variable domain, rest sourced from reference TRBV11-2 and TRBJ1-3, is EAGVAQSPRYKIIEKRQSVAFWCNPISGHATLYWYQQILGQGPKLLIQFQNNGVVDDSQLPKDRFSAERLKGVDSTLKIQPAKLEDSAVYLCASSYRDSYSGNTIYFGEGSWLTVV.